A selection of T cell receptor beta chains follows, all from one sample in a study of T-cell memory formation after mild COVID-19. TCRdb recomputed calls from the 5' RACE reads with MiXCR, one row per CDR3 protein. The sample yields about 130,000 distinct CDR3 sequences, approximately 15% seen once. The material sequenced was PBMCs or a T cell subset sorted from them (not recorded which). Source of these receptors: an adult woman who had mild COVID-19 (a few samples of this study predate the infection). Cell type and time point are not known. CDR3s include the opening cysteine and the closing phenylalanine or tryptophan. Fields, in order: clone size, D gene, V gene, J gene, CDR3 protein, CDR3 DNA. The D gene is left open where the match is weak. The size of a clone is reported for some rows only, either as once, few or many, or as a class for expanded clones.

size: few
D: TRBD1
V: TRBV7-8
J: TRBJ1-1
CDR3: CASSNRQGTMNTEAFF
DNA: TGTGCCAGCAGCAACAGACAGGGAACAATGAACACTGAAGCTTTCTTT

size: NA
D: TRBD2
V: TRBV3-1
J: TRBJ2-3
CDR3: CASSPGLAGVRTDTQYF
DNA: TGTGCCAGCAGTCCGGGACTAGCGGGAGTAAGGACAGATACGCAGTATTTT

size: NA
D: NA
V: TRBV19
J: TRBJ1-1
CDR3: CASTREGSAFF
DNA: TGTGCCAGTACTAGAGAGGGGTCGGCTTTCTTT

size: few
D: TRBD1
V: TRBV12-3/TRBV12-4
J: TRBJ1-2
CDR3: CASSSQTGGYYGYTF
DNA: TGTGCCAGCAGTTCTCAGACAGGGGGGTACTATGGCTACACCTTC

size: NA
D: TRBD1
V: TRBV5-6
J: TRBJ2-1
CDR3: CASSSGQGFYNEQFF
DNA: TGTGCCAGCAGCTCCGGACAGGGGTTCTACAATGAGCAGTTCTTC

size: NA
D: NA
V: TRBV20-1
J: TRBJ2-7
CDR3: CSAGPGPRGYSYEQYF
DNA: TGCAGTGCCGGACCGGGACCAAGGGGATACTCCTACGAGCAGTACTTC

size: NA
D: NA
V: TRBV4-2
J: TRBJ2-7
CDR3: CASSQEAPGQLSYEQYF
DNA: TGTGCCAGCAGCCAAGAAGCCCCCGGACAGCTCTCCTACGAGCAGTACTTC

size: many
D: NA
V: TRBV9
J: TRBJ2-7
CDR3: CASSARRAASSYEQYF
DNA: TGTGCCAGCAGCGCCCGTAGAGCCGCCAGCTCCTACGAGCAGTACTTC

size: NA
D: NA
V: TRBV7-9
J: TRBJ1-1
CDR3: CASSLADITGEAFF
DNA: TGTGCCAGCAGCTTAGCTGATATAACAGGAGAAGCTTTCTTT

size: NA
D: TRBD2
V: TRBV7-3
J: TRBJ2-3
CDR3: CASSSGLARGADTQYF
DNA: TGTGCCAGCAGCTCGGGACTAGCGCGAGGGGCAGATACGCAGTATTTT

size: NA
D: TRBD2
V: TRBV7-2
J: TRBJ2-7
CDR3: CASSWTSGSSYEQYF
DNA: TGTGCCAGCAGCTGGACTAGCGGGAGCTCCTACGAGCAGTACTTC

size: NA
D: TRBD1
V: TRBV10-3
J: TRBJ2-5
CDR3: CAIRDPTGGWSETQYF
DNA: TGTGCCATCAGAGACCCGACAGGGGGCTGGTCAGAGACCCAGTACTTC

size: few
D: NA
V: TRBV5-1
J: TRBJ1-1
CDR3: CASSSAGTLNTEAFF
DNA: TGCGCCAGCAGCTCGGCGGGGACTCTGAACACTGAAGCTTTCTTT

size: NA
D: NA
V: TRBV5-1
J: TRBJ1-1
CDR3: CASSFGDGESSTEAFF
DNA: TGCGCCAGCAGCTTTGGGGACGGCGAATCGAGCACTGAAGCTTTCTTT

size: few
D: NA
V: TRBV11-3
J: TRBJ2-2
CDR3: CASSFEGAGELFF
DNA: TGTGCCAGCAGCTTTGAAGGTGCCGGGGAGCTGTTTTTT

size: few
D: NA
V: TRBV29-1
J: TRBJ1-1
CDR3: CSAGFTRASGNTEAFF
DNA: TGCAGCGCTGGCTTTACGAGGGCGAGTGGTAACACTGAAGCTTTCTTT

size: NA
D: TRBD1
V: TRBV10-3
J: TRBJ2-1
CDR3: CAISATGTEREQFF
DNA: TGTGCCATCAGTGCCACCGGGACAGAGAGGGAGCAGTTCTTC

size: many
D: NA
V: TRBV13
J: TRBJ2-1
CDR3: CASSLRSQQFF
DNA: TGTGCCAGCAGCTTACGCAGTCAGCAGTTCTTC

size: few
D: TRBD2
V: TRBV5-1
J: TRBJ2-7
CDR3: CASSLAKGLAASSYEQYF
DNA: TGCGCCAGCAGCTTGGCCAAGGGACTAGCTGCAAGCTCCTACGAGCAGTACTTC

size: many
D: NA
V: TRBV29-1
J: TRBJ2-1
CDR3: CSVESSGASYNEQFF
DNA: TGCAGCGTTGAATCTTCGGGAGCGTCCTACAATGAGCAGTTCTTC

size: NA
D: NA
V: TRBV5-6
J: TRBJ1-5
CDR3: CASSLGPEDSNQPQHF
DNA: TGTGCCAGCAGCTTGGGACCCGAGGATAGCAATCAGCCCCAGCATTTT

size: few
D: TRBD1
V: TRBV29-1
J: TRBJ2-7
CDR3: CSVPGTGRREQYF
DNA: TGCAGCGTCCCCGGGACAGGGCGACGTGAGCAGTACTTC

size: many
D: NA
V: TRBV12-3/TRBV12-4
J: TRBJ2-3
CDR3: CASSFPVPEANTQYF
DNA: TGTGCCAGCAGTTTCCCCGTCCCGGAGGCAAATACGCAGTATTTT

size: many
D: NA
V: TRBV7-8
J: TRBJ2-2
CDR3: CASSLARGELFF
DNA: TGTGCCAGCAGCTTAGCGCGCGGGGAGCTGTTTTTT

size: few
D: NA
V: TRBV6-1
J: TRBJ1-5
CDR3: CASAGRERPQHF
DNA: TGTGCCAGCGCGGGGAGGGAACGGCCCCAGCATTTT

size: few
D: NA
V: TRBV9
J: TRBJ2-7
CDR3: CASSPRGSSYEQYF
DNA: TGTGCCAGCAGCCCAAGGGGATCATCCTACGAGCAGTACTTC

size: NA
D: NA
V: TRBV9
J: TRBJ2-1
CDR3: CASSTPRYNEQFF
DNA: TGTGCCAGCAGCACCCCTAGGTACAATGAGCAGTTCTTC

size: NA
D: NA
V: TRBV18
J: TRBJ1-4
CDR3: CASSPSGTQGEKLFF
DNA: TGTGCCAGCTCACCTTCCGGGACACAGGGTGAAAAACTGTTTTTT

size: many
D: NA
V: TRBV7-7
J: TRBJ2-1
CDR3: CASSLEASGHSYNEQFF
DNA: TGTGCTAGCAGCTTAGAGGCCAGCGGGCACTCCTACAATGAGCAGTTCTTC

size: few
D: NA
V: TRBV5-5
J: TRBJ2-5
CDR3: CASSPGAGAIQETQYF
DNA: TGTGCCAGCAGTCCAGGGGCGGGGGCTATCCAAGAGACCCAGTACTTC